Given below is one T cell receptor beta chain in context. Its antigen is not known. The data belong to a study of T cell responses to AZD1222 COVID-19 vaccine. Overall study findings and caveats: Reportedly, nearly half the spike-specific TCRs target unmutated variant regions. All repertoire sampling was performed exclusively after the peak T cell response.

The assay was immunoSEQ multiplex PCR, and TCRdb's table has in-frame clones only and misses some. The data hold 100,000 to 110,000 clones, with 85% to 95% observed a single time. This TCR came from an adult in good health. Here the sequenced sample was peripheral blood, taken on day 0 of AZD1222 vaccination.

The CDR3 spells CASSMRGGRVPDTQYF. The CDR3 DNA follows: TGTGCCAGCAGCATGCGGGGCGGGAGGGTTCCAGATACGCAGTATTTT. The chain joins TRBV7-2 to TRBJ2-3, with 9 bases aligning to TRBD2. The V and J ends lost 5 bases and 4 bases, in that order; junction bases with no gene match: 10. This CDR3 contains 16 residues. Germline V lookup: CDR1 SGHTA, CDR2 FQGNSA.